This T cell receptor beta chain was retrieved from a study of CD8 T cells in Susac syndrome. Study at large: Blood was drawn from patients with Susac syndrome. At that point, they were therapy-naive, on corticosteroids, or on intravenous immunoglobulin alone. The study, taken as a whole, reports: The CD4+ T cell repertoire of patients with Susac syndrome showed no detectable clonal expansion.

Points on this clonotype: Its antigen is unknown.

The CDR3 runs to 14 residues. After removal of 4 bases from V and 0 bases from J, the junction contained 3 bases not matched to a gene. Looked up from germline, CDR1 is SGHRS and CDR2 is YFSETQ. Roughly 0.45 to 1 ug RNA was reverse transcribed with random hexamers. TCRdb reprocessed the immunoSEQ multiplex PCR reads via MiXCR and lists one record per CDR3 protein. The sample lists approximately 210,000 distinct CDR3 sequences, about 94% occurring once. Patients with Susac syndrome met diagnostic criteria defined recently for definite or probable disease. The specimen was CD4+ T cells from PBMCs. The receptor's source is a human donor with Susac syndrome. The chain has TRBV5-1 and TRBJ2-5; 7 nucleotides match TRBD1. CDR3 region: CASSIGTDQETQYF. Written as DNA, the CDR3 is TGCGCCAGCAGCATTGGGACAGACCAAGAGACCCAGTACTTC.